This T cell receptor beta chain was identified during a study of regulatory T cells in long-lasting Graves disease. For TCR beta, libraries came from iRepertoire HTBI primers and Arm-PCR of CDR3 regions. TCRdb passed the multiplex PCR reads through MiXCR, listing each CDR3 protein once. The table shows 400,000 or so distinct CDR3 sequences, with less than 25% occurring only once. This clonotype was seen at least ten times. Time point indicated: persistent/refractory GD, antithyroid drugs over 5 years with positive TRAb. From PBMCs, RNA was extracted and then used to make the TCR library. The CDR3 runs 15 residues. Trimming shortened V by 1 base and J by 5 bases, and 15 bases separated the two germline ends. Germline V CDR1 and CDR2: MDHEN, SYDVKM.

The sequences come from peripheral blood mononuclear cells (PBMCs), collected when the disease was refractory, from a patient treated with antithyroid drugs. The TCR was taken from a female donor with Graves disease. This chain uses TRBV28 with TRBJ2-7; weak D call: TRBD1 (6 bases). Here the CDR3 reads CASSLSGHEANEQYF. CDR3 coding DNA: TGTGCCAGCAGTTTATCGGGACACGAAGCTAACGAGCAGTACTTC.